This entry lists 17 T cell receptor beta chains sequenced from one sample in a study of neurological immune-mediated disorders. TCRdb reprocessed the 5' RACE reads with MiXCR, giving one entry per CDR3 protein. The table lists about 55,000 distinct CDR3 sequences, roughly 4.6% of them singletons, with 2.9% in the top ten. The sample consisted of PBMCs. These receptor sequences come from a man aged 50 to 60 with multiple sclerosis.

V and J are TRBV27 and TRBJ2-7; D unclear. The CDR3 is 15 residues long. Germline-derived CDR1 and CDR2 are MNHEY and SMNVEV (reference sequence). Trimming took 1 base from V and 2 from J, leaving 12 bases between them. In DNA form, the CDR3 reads TGTGCCAGCAGTTTATATGGGGTTAAAGCCTACGAGCAGTACTTC. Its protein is CASSLYGVKAYEQYF.

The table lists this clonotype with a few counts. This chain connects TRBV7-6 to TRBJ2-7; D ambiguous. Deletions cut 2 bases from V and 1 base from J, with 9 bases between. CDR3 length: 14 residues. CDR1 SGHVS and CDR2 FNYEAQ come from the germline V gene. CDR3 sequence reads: CASSLTADSYEQYF. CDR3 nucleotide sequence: TGTGCCAGCAGCTTAACTGCGGATTCCTACGAGCAGTACTTC. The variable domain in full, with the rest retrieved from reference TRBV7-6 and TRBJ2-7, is GAGVSQSPRYKVTKRGQDVALRCDPISGHVSLYWYRQALGQGPEFLTYFNYEAQQDKSGLPNDRFSAERPEGSISTLTIQRTEQRDSAMYRCASSLTADSYEQYFGPGTRLTVT.

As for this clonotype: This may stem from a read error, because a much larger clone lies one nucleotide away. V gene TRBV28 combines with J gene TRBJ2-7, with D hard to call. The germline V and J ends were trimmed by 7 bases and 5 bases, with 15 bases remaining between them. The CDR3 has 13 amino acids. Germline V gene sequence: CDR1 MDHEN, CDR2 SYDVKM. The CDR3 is CASTVIGWNEQYF. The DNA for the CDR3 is TGTGCCAGCACCGTGATAGGATGGAACGAGCAGTACTTC.

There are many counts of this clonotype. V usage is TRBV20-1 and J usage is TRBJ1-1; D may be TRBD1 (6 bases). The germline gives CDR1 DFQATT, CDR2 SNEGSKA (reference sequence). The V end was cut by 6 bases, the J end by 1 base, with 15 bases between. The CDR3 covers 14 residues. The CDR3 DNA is TGCAGTGCAACAGGGAGCCGCTCGAACACTGAAGCTTTCTTT. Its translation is CSATGSRSNTEAFF.

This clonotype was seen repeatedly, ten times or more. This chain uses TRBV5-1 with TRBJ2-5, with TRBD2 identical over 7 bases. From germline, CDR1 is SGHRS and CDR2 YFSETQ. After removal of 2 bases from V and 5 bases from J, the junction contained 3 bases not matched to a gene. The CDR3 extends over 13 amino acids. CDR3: CASSFVGGETQYF. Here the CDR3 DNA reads TGCGCCAGCAGCTTCGTGGGGGGGGAGACCCAGTACTTC. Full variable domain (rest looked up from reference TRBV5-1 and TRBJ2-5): KAGVTQTPRYLIKTRGQQVTLSCSPISGHRSVSWYQQTPGQGLQFLFEYFSETQRNKGNFPGRFSGRQFSNSRSEMNVSTLELGDSALYLCASSFVGGETQYFGPGTRLLVL.

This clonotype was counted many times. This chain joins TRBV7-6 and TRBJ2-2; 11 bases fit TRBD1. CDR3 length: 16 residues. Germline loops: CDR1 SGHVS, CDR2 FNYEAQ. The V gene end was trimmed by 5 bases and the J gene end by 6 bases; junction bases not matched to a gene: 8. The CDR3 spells CASSALGQGASGELFF. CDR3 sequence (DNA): TGTGCCAGCAGCGCGCTAGGACAGGGGGCGTCCGGGGAGCTGTTTTTT.

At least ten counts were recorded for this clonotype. The CDR3 nucleotides are TGTGCCAGCAGTTTAGACAGGGACTCACCCCTCCACTTT. Translating it yields CASSLDRDSPLHF. The chain uses TRBV12-3 or TRBV12-4 and TRBJ1-6; the D gene is possibly TRBD1 (6 bases). V was shortened by 1 base and J by 10 bases, with 8 bases between the two germline ends. The CDR3 extends over 13 amino acids.

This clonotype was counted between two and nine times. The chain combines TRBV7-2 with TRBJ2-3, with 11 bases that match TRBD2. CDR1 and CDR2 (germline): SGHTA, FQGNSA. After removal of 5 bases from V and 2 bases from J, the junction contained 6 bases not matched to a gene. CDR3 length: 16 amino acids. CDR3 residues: CASSMIAGGDTDTQYF. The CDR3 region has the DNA TGTGCCAGCAGCATGATAGCGGGAGGGGACACAGATACGCAGTATTTT.

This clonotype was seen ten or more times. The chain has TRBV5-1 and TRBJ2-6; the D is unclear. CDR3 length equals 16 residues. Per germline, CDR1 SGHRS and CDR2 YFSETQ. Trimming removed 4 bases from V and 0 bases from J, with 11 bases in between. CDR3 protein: CASSPGVSSGANVLTF. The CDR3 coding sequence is TGCGCCAGCAGCCCGGGCGTAAGCTCTGGGGCCAACGTCCTGACTTTC.

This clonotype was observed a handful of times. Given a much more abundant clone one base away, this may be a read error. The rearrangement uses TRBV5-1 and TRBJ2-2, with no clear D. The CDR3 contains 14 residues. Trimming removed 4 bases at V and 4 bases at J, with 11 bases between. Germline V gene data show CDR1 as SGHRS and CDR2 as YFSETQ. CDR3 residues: CASSVDLSTGELFF. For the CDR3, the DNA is TGCGCCAGCAGCGTTGACTTGAGCACCGGGGAGCTGTTTTTT. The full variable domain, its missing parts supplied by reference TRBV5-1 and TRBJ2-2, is KAGVTQTPRYLIKTRGQQVTLSCSPISGHRSVSWYQQTPGQGLQFLFEYFSETQRNKGNFPGRFSGRQFSNSRSEMNVSTLELGDSALYLCASSVDLSTGELFFGEGSRLTVL.

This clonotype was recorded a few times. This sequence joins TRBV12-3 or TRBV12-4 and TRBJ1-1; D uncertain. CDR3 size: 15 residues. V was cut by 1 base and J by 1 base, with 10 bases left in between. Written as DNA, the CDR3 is TGTGCCAGCAGTTTAGGGCAAACGGGGAACACTGAAGCTTTCTTT. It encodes CASSLGQTGNTEAFF.

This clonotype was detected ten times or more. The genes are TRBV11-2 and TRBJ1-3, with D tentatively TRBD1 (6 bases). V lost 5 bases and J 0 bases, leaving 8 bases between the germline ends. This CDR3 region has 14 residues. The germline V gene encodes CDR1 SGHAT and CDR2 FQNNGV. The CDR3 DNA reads TGTGCCAGCAGCCCGGGACACTCTGGAAACACCATATATTTT. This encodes CASSPGHSGNTIYF.

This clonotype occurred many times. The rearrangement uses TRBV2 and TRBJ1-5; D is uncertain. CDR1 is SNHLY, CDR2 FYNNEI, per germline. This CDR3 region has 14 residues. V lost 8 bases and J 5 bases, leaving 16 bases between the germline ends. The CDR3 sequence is CASRAREWDQPQHF. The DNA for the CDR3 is TGTGCCAGCCGCGCAAGGGAGTGGGATCAGCCCCAGCATTTT.

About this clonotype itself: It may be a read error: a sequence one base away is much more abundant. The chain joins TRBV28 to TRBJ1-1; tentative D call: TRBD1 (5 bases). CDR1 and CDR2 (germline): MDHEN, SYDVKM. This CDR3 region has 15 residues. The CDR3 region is CVSSLNRGQNTEAFF. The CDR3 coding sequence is TGTGTCAGCAGTTTAAATCGGGGCCAGAACACTGAAGCTTTCTTT.

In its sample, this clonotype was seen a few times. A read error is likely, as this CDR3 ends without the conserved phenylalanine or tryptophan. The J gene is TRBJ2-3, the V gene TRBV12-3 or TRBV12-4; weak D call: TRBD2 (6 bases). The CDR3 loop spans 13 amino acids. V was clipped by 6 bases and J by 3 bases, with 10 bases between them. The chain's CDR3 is CASSLRGTDTQYN. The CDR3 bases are TGTGCCAGCAGCCTACGGGGGACAGATACGCAGTATAAT.

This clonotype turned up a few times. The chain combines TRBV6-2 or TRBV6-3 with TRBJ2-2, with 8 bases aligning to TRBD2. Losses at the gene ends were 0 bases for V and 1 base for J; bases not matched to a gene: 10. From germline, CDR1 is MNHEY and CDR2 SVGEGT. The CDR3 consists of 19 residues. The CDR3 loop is CASSYSSGGGAGNTGELFF. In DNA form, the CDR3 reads TGTGCCAGCAGTTACTCGAGCGGGGGAGGAGCGGGGAACACCGGGGAGCTGTTTTTT.

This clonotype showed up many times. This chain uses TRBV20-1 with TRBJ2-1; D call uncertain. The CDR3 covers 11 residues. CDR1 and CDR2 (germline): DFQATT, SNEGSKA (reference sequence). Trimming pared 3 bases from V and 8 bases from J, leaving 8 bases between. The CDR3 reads CSARRTDEQFF. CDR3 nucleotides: TGCAGTGCTAGGCGCACGGATGAGCAGTTCTTC.